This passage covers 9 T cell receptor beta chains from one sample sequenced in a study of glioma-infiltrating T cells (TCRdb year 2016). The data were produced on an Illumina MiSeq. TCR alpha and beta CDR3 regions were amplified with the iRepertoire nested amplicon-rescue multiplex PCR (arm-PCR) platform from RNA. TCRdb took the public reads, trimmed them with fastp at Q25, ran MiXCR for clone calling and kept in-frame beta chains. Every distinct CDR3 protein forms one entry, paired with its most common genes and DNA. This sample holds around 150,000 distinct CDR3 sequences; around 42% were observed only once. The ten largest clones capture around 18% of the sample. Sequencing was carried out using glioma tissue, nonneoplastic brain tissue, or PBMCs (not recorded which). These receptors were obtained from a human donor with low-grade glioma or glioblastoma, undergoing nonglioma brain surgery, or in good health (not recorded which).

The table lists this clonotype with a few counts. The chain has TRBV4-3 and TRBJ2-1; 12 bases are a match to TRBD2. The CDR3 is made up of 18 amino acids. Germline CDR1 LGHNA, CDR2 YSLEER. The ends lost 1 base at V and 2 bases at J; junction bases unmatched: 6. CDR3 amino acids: CASSQATSGGLAYNEQFF. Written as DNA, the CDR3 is TGCGCCAGCAGCCAAGCGACTAGCGGGGGCCTCGCCTACAATGAGCAGTTCTTC.

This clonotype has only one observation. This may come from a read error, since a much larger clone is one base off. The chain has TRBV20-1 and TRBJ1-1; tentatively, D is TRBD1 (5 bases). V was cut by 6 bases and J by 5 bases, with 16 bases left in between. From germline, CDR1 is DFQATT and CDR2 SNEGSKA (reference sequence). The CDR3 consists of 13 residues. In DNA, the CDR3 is TGCAGTGCCCGCGGGAGGGGTACGACTGAAGCTTTCTTT. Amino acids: CSARGRGTTEAFF.

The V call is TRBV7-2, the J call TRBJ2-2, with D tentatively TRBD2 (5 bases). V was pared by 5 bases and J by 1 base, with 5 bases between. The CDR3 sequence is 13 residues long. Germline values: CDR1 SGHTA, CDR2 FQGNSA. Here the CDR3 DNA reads TGTGCCAGCAGCCGGGGGAACACCGGGGAGCTGTTTTTT. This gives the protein CASSRGNTGELFF.

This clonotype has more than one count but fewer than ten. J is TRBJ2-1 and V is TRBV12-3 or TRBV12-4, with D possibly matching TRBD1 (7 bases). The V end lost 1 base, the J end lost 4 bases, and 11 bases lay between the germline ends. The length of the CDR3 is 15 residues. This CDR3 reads CASSLGQGGYNEQFF. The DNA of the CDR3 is TGTGCCAGCAGTTTAGGGCAGGGGGGTTACAATGAGCAGTTCTTC.

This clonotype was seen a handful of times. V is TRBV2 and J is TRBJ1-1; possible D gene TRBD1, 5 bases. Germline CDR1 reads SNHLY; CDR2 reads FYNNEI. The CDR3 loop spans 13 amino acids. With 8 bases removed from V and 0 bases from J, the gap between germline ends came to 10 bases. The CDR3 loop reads CASSAQVNTEAFF. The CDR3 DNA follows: TGTGCCAGCTCGGCACAGGTGAACACTGAAGCTTTCTTT.

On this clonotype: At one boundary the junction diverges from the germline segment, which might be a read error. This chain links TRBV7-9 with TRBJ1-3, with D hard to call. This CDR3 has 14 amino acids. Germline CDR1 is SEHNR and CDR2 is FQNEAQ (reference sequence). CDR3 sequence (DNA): TGTGCCAGCAGCTTATGGGAAGCTGGAAACACCATATGTTTT. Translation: CASSLWEAGNTICF.

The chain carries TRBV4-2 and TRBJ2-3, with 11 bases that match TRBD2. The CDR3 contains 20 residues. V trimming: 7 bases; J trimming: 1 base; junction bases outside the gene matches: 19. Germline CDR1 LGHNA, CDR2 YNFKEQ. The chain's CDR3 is CASTDEGLAGGPGGTDTQYF. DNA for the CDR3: TGTGCCAGCACCGATGAGGGATTAGCGGGGGGGCCTGGGGGCACAGATACGCAGTATTTT.

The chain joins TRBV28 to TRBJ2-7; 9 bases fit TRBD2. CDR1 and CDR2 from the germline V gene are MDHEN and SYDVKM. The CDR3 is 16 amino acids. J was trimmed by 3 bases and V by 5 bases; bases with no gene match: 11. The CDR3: CASSPMQSSGNYEQYF. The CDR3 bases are TGTGCCAGCAGTCCCATGCAGTCTAGCGGGAACTACGAGCAGTACTTC. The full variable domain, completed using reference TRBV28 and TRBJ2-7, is DVKVTQSSRYLVKRTGEKVFLECVQDMDHENMFWYRQDPGLGLRLIYFSYDVKMKEKGDIPEGYSVSREKKERFSLILESASTNQTSMYLCASSPMQSSGNYEQYFGPGTRLTVT.

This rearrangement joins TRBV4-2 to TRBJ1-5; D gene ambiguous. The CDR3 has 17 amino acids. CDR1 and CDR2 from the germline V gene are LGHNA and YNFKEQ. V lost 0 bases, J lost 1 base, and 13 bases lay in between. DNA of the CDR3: TGTGCCAGCAGCCAAGATTCGCAGGCGGCGAGCAATCAGCCCCAGCATTTT. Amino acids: CASSQDSQAASNQPQHF.